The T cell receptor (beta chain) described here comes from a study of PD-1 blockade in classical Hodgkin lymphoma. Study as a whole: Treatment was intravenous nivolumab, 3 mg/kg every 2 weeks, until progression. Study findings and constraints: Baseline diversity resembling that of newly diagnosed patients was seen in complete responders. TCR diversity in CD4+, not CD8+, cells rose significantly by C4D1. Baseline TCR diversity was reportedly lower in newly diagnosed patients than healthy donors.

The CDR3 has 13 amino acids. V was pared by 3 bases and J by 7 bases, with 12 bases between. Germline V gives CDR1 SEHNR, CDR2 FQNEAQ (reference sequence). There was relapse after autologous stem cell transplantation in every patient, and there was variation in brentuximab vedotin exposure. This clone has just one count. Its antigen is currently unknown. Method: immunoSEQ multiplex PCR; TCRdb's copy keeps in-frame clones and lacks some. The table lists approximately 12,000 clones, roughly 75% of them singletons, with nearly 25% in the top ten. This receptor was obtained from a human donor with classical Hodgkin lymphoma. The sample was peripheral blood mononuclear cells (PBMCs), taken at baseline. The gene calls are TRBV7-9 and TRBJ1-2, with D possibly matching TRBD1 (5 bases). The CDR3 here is CASSFPGKGGYTF. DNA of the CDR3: TGTGCCAGCAGCTTCCCAGGGAAAGGTGGCTACACCTTC.